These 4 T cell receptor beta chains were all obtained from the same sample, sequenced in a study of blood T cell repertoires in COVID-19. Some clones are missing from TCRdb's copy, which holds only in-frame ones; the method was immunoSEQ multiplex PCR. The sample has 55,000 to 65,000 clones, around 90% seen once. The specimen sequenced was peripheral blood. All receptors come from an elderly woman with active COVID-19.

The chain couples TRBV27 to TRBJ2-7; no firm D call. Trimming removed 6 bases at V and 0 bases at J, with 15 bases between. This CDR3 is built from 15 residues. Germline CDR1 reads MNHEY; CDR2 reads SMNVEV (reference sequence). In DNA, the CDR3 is TGTGCCAGCAGACCCCAGTACGACAACTCCTACGAGCAGTACTTC. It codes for CASRPQYDNSYEQYF.

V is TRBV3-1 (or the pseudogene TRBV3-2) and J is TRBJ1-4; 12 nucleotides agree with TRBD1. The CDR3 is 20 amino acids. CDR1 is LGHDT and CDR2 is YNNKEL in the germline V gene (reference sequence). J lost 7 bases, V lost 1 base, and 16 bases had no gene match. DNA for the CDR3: TGTGCCAGCAGCCAAGTCTTACTCAAGTCGGGGACAGGGGGCTCTGAAAAACTGTTTTTT. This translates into CASSQVLLKSGTGGSEKLFF.

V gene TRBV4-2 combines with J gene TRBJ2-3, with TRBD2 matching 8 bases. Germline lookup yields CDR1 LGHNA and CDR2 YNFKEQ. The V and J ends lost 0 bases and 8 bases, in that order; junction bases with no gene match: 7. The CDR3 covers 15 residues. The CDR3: CASSQDHGRDVTQYF. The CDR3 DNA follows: TGTGCCAGCAGCCAAGATCACGGGAGGGACGTTACGCAGTATTTT.

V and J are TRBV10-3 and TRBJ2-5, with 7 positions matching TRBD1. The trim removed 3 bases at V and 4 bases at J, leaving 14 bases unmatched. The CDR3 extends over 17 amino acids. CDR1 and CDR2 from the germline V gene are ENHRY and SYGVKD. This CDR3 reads CAISEILRQGSPETQYF. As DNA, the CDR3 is TGTGCCATCAGTGAAATACTCCGACAGGGATCTCCAGAGACCCAGTACTTC.